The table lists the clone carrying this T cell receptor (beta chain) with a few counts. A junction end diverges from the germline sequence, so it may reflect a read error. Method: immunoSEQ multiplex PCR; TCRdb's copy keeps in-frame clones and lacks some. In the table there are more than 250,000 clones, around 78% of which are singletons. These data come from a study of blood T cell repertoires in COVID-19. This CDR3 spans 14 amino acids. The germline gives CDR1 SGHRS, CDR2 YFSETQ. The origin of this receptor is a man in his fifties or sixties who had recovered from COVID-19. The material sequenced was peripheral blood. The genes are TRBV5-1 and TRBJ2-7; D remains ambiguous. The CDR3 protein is CASSLSEVSHEQYF. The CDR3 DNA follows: TGCGCCAGCAGCTTGAGCGAGGTCTCCCACGAGCAGTACTTC.